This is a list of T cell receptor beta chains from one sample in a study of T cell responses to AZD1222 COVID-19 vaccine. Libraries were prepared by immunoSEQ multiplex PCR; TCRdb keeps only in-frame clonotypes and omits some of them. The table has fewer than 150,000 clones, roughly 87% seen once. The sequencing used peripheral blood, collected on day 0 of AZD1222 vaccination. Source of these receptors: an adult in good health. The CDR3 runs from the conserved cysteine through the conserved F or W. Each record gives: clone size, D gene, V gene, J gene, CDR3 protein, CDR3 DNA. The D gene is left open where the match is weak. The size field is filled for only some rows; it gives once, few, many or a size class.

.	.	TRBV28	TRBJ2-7	CASSLFAGNEQYF	TGTGCCAGCAGTTTATTCGCGGGGAACGAGCAGTACTTC
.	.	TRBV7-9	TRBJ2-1	CASSLGGTYNEQFF	TGTGCCAGCAGCTTAGGGGGCACCTACAATGAGCAGTTCTTC
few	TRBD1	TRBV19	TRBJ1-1	CASSTLTGDTEAFF	TGTGCCAGTAGTACCCTGACAGGGGACACTGAAGCTTTCTTT
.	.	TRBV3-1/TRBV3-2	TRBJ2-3	CASSQVRGEDFTDTQYF	TGTGCCAGCAGCCAAGTTAGGGGAGAGGACTTCACAGATACGCAGTATTTT
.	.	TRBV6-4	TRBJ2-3	CASSPPGADTQYF	TGTGCCAGCAGTCCCCCGGGGGCAGATACGCAGTATTTT
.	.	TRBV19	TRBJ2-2	CASSIPTGANTGELFF	TGTGCCAGTAGTATTCCCACCGGGGCCAACACCGGGGAGCTGTTTTTT
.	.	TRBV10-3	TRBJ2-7	CAIRGGVGEQYF	TGTGCCATCAGGGGCGGAGTTGGCGAGCAGTACTTC
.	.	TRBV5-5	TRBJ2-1	CASSSSAGNEQFF	TGTGCCAGCAGTTCGAGCGCGGGGAATGAGCAGTTCTTC
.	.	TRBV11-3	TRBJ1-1	CASSYASNTEAFF	TGTGCCAGCAGCTATGCATCGAACACTGAAGCTTTCTTT
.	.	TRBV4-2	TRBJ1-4	CASSHDLGVGEKLFF	TGTGCCAGCAGCCATGATTTAGGGGTTGGAGAAAAACTGTTTTTT
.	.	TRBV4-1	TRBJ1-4	CASSHGLRRTNEKLFF	TGCGCCAGCAGCCACGGACTCCGGAGGACTAATGAAAAACTGTTTTTT
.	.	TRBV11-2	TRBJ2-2	CASSLGHPNTGELFF	TGTGCCAGCAGTTTAGGACACCCGAACACCGGGGAGCTGTTTTTT
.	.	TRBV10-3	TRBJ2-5	CAISDRDTEETQYF	TGTGCCATCAGTGATCGGGACACCGAAGAGACCCAGTACTTC
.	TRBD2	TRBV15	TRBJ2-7	CATSRDRASGGFWEQYF	TGTGCCACCAGCAGAGATCGGGCTAGCGGGGGGTTCTGGGAGCAGTACTTC
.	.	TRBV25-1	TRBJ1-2	CASSVNYGYTF	TGTGCCAGCAGTGTCAACTATGGCTACACCTTC
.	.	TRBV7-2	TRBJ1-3	CASSLGGTSGNTIYF	TGTGCCAGCAGCTTAGGGGGGACCTCTGGAAACACCATATATTTT
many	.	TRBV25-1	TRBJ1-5	CASSEYGGNQPQHF	TGTGCCAGCAGTGAATACGGCGGCAATCAGCCCCAGCATTTT
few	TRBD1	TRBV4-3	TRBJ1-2	CASSQDFDRVGYTF	TGCGCCAGCAGCCAAGATTTCGACAGGGTTGGCTACACCTTC
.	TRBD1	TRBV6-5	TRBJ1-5	CASSRTGGNQPQHF	TGTGCCAGCAGTCGAACAGGGGGTAATCAGCCCCAGCATTTT
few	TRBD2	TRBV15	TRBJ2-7	CATSRVLAEYEQYF	TGTGCCACCAGCAGAGTCCTAGCGGAATACGAGCAGTACTTC
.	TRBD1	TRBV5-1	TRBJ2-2	CASSLGTGGTGELFF	TGCGCCAGCAGCTTGGGGACAGGGGGAACCGGGGAGCTGTTTTTT
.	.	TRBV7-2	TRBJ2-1	CASSQGGGYNEQFF	TGTGCCAGCAGCCAGGGAGGGGGCTACAATGAGCAGTTCTTC
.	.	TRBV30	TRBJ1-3	CAWRARGGLMSSGNTIYF	TGTGCCTGGAGAGCGAGGGGGGGACTCATGAGCTCTGGAAACACCATATATTTT
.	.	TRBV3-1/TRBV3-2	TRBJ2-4	CASSQDKGSWGNIQYF	TGTGCCAGCAGCCAAGATAAGGGATCGTGGGGGAACATTCAGTACTTC
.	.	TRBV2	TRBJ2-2	CASSPRGGGNFAGELFF	TGTGCCAGCAGTCCCCGGGGAGGGGGCAATTTCGCCGGGGAGCTGTTTTTT
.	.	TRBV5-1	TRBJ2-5	CASSLGANQETQYF	TGCGCCAGCAGCTTGGGGGCCAACCAAGAGACCCAGTACTTC
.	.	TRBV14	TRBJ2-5	CASSKRTGGNQETQYF	TGTGCCAGCAGCAAAAGGACGGGGGGCAACCAAGAGACCCAGTACTTC
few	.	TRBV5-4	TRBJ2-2	CASSLAVGELFF	TGTGCCAGCAGCTTGGCTGTAGGGGAGCTGTTTTTT
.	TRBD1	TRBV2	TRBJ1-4	CASSEAGPGTGFGIEKLFF	TGTGCCAGCAGTGAAGCGGGTCCCGGGACAGGGTTCGGTATTGAAAAACTGTTTTTT
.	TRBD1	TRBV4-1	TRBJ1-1	CASSPDRANTEAFF	TGCGCCAGCAGTCCTGACAGGGCGAACACTGAAGCTTTCTTT
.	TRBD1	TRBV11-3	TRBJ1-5	CASSPNGFPGDRANQPQHF	TGTGCCAGCAGCCCCAATGGGTTCCCGGGAGACAGGGCAAATCAGCCCCAGCATTTT
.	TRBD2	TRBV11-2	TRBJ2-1	CASSLLGLAGYNEQFF	TGTGCCAGCAGCTTGTTGGGGCTAGCGGGGTACAATGAGCAGTTCTTC
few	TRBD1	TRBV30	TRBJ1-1	CAWSHSTGEAFF	TGTGCCTGGAGTCACTCGACAGGGGAAGCTTTCTTT
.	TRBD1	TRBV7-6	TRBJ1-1	CASSLGQGANTEAFF	TGTGCCAGCAGCTTAGGACAGGGGGCGAACACTGAAGCTTTCTTT
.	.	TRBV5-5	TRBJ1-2	CASSRDNYGYTF	TGTGCCAGCAGCCGGGACAACTATGGCTACACCTTC
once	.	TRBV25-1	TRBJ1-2	CASSDSAWGNYGYTF	TGTGCCAGCAGTGATTCGGCTTGGGGAAACTATGGCTACACCTTC
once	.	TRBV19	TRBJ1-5	CASSITAYRITPDQPQHF	TGTGCCAGTAGTATAACGGCCTACAGGATAACCCCCGATCAGCCCCAGCATTTT
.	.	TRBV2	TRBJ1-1	CASSERRDGNTEAFF	TGTGCCAGCAGTGAAAGGCGGGACGGGAACACTGAAGCTTTCTTT
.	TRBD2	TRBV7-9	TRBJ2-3	CASSWGTSGGLSTDTQYF	TGTGCCAGCAGCTGGGGGACTAGCGGGGGCCTGAGCACAGATACGCAGTATTTT
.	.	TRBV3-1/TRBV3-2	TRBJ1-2	CASSQDRNLGYTF	TGTGCCAGCAGCCAAGATAGGAACTTGGGCTACACCTTC
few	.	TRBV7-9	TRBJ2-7	CASSQTDGPYEQYF	TGTGCCAGCAGCCAAACAGACGGACCCTACGAGCAGTACTTC
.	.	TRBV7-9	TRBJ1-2	CASSPDGLYGYTF	TGTGCCAGCAGCCCGGACGGTCTCTATGGCTACACCTTC
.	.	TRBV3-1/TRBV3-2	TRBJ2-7	CASSQHGNNYEQYF	TGTGCCAGCAGCCAACACGGGAATAACTACGAGCAGTACTTC
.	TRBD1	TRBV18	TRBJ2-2	CASSPRGQGTGELFF	TGTGCCAGCTCACCACGGGGACAGGGTACCGGGGAGCTGTTTTTT